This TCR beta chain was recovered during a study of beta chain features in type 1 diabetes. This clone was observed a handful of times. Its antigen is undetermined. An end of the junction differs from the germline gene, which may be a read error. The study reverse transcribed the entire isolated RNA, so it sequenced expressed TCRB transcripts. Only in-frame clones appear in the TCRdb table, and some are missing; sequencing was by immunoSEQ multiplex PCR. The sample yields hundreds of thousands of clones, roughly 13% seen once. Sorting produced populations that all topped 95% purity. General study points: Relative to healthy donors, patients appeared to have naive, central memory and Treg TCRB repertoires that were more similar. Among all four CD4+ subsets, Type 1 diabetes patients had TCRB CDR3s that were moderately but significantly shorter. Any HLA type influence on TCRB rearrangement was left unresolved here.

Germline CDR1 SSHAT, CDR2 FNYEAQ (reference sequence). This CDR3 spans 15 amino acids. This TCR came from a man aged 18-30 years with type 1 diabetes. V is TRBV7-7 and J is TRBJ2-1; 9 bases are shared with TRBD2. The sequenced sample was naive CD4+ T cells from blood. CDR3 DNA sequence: TGTGCTAGCAGCCGAAGGCTAGCGGGGACCAATGAGCAGTTCTTC. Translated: CASSRRLAGTNEQFF.